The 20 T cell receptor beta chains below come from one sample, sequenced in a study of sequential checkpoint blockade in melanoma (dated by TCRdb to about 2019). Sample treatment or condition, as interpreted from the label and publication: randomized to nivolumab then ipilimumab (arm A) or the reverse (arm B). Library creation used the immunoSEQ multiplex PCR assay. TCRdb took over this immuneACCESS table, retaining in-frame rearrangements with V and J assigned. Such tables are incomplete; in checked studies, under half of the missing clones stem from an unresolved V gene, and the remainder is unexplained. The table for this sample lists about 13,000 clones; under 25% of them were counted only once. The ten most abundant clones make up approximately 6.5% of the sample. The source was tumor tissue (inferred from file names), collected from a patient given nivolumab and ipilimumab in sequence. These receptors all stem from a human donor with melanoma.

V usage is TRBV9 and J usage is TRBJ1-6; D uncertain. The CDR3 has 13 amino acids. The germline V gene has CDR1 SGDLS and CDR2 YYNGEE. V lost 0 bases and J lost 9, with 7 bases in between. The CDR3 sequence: CASSVEEGSPLHF. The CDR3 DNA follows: TGTGCCAGCAGCGTAGAGGAAGGTTCACCCCTCCACTTT.

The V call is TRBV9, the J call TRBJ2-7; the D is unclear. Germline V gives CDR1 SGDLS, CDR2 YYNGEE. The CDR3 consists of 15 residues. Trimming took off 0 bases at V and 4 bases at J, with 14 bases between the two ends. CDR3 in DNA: TGTGCCAGCAGCGTAGGGGTCAGTGGCTCTTACGAGCAGTACTTC. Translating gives CASSVGVSGSYEQYF.

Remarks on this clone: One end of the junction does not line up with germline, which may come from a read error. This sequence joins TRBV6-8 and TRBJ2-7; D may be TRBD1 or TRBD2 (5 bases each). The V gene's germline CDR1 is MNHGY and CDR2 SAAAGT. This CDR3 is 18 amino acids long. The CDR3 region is CAISGGTGPSKQFHEQYF. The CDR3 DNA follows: TGTGCCATCAGTGGTGGGACGGGGCCCAGTAAACAGTTCCACGAGCAGTACTTC.

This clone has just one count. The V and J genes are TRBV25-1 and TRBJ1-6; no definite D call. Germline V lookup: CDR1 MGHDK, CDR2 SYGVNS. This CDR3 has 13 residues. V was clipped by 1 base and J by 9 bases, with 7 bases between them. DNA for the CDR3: TGTGCCAGCAGTGAATCCCTAGGTTCACCCCTCCACTTT. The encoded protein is CASSESLGSPLHF.

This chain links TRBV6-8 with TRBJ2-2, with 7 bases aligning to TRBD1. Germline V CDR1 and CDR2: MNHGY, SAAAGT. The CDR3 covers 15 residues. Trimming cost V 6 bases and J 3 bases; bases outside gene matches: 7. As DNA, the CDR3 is TGTGCCAGCAGCCGAACGACAGGGTACACCGGGGAGCTGTTTTTT. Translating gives CASSRTTGYTGELFF.

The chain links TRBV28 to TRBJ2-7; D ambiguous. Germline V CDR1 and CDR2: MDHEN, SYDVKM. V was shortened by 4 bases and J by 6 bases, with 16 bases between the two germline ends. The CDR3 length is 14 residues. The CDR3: CASSYFTEHGEQYF. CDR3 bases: TGTGCCAGCAGTTATTTCACAGAACACGGCGAGCAGTACTTC.

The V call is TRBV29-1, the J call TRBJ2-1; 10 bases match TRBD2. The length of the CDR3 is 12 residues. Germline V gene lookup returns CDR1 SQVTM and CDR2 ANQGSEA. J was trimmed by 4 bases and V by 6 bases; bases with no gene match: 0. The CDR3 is CSVAGGYNEQFF. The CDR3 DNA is TGCAGCGTAGCGGGGGGGTACAATGAGCAGTTCTTC.

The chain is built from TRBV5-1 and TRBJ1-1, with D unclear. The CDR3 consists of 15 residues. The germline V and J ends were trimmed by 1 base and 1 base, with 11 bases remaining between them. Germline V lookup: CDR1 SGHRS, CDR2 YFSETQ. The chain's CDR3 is CASSLSLPGNTEAFF. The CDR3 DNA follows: TGCGCCAGCAGCTTGAGCTTACCGGGGAACACTGAAGCTTTCTTT.

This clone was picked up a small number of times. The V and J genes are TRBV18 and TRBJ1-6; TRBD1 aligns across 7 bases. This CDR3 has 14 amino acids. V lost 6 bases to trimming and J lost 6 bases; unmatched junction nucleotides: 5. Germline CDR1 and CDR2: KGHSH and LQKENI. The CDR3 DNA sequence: TGTGCCAGCTCGCCCGGACAGGTTAATTCACCCCTCCACTTT. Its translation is CASSPGQVNSPLHF.

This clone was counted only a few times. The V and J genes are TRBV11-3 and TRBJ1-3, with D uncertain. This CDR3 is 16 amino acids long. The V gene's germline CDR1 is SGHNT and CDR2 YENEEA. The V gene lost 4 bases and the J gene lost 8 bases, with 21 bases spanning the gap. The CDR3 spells CASSSPDRAERDTIYF. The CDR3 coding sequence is TGTGCCAGCAGCTCCCCGGACCGCGCAGAGCGGGACACCATATATTTT.

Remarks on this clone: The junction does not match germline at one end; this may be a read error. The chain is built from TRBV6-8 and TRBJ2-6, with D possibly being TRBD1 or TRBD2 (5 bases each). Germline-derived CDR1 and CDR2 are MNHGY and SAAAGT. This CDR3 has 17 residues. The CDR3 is CAISGTRPNSGANVLTF. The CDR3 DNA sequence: TGTGCCATCAGTGGGACGAGACCCAACTCTGGGGCCAACGTCCTGACTTTC.

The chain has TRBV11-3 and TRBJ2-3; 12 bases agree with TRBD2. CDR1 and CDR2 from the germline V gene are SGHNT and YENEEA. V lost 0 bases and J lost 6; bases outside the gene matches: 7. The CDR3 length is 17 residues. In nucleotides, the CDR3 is TGTGCCAGCAGCTTAGAGCTAGCGGGAGGGCCCGGGGATACGCAGTATTTT. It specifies CASSLELAGGPGDTQYF.

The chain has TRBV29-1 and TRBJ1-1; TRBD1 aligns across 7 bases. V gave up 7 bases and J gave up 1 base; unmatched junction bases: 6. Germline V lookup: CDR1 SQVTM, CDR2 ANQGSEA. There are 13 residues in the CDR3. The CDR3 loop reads CSGGQDQNTEAFF. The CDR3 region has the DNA TGCAGCGGCGGACAGGATCAGAACACTGAAGCTTTCTTT.

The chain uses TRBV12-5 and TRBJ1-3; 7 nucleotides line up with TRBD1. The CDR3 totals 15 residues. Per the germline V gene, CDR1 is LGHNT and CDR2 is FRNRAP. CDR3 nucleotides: TGTGCCAGCAAACAGGGACAGATCTCTGGAAACACCATATATTTT. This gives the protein CASKQGQISGNTIYF.

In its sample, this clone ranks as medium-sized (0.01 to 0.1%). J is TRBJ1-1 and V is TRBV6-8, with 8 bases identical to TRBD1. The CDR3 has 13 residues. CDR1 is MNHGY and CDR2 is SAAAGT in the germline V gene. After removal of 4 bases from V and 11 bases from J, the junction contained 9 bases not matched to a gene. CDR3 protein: CASSFGQGWGAFF. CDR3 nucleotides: TGTGCCAGCAGTTTCGGACAGGGTTGGGGGGCTTTCTTT.

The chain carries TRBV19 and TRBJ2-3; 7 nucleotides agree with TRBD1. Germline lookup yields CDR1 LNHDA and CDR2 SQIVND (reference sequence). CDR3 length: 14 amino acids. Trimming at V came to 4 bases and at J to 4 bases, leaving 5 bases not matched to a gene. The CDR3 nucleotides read TGTGCCAGTAGTACCTGGGACAGCGCAGATACGCAGTATTTT. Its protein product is CASSTWDSADTQYF.

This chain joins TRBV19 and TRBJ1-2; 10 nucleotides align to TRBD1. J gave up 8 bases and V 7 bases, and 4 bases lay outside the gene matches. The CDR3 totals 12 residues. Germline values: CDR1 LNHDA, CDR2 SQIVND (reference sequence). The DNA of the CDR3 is TGTGCCAGTACCGGGACAGGGGACGGCTACACCTTC. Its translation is CASTGTGDGYTF.

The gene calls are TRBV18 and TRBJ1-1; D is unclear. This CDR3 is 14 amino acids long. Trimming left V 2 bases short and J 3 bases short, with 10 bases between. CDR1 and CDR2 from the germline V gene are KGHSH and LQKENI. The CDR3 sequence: CASSPGQWDTEAFF. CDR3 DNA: TGTGCCAGCTCACCAGGTCAGTGGGACACTGAAGCTTTCTTT.

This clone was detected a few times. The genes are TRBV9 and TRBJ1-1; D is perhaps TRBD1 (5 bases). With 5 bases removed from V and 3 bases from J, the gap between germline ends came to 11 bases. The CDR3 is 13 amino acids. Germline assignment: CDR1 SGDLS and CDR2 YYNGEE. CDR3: CASSGMGDTEAFF. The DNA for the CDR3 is TGTGCCAGCAGTGGGATGGGGGACACTGAAGCTTTCTTT.

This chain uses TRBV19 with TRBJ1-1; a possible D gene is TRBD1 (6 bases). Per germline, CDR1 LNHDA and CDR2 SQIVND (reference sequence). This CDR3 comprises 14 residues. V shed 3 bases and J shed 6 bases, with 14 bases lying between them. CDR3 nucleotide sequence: TGTGCCAGTAGTATCCAGGGGAATAGGGCTGAAGCTTTCTTT. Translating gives CASSIQGNRAEAFF.